These 5 T cell receptor beta chains came from one sample sequenced in a study of T cell responses to AZD1222 COVID-19 vaccine (dated by TCRdb to the early 2020s). Sample time point, as interpreted from the label and publication: baseline before first vaccination. Library preparation employed the immunoSEQ multiplex PCR assay. This is the immuneACCESS table as TCRdb keeps it, with only in-frame sequences that have V and J called. A part of the clones is gone; compared with another copy, unresolved V genes explain less than half, and the rest is unexplained. For this sample there are 170,000 or so clones; roughly 87% appear just once. Together, the top ten hold approximately 2.5% of the sample. This specimen was peripheral blood, taken on day 0 of AZD1222 vaccination. These receptors came from an adult in good health.

The chain joins TRBV9 to TRBJ2-5; no definite D call. Germline-derived CDR1 and CDR2 are SGDLS and YYNGEE. The CDR3 has 13 residues. V dropped 7 bases and J dropped 4 bases, with 14 bases sitting between them. The CDR3 DNA sequence: TGTGCCAGCGGAAAAAGACTTGGAGAGACCCAGTACTTC. It encodes CASGKRLGETQYF.

The J gene is TRBJ1-1, the V gene TRBV5-4; D possibly corresponds to TRBD1 (5 bases). The germline V gene encodes CDR1 SGHNT and CDR2 YYREEE (reference sequence). The CDR3 totals 14 residues. Between the trimmed V and J ends, which lost 0 bases and 1 base, there was a span of 7 bases. The CDR3 region is CASSLVGRNTEAFF. The CDR3 DNA reads as TGTGCCAGCAGCTTGGTGGGGCGGAACACTGAAGCTTTCTTT. The whole variable domain, filled in from reference TRBV5-4 and TRBJ1-1, reads ETGVTQSPTHLIKTRGQQVTLRCSSQSGHNTVSWYQQALGQGPQFIFQYYREEENGRGNFPPRFSGLQFPNYSSELNVNALELDDSALYLCASSLVGRNTEAFFGQGTRLTVV.

J is TRBJ2-1 and V is TRBV5-6; tentatively, D is TRBD2 (6 bases). Trimming removed 7 bases from V and 1 base from J, with 21 bases in between. Germline loops: CDR1 SGHDT, CDR2 YYEEEE. The CDR3 is 17 residues long. The CDR3 loop is CASLGPPLRESYNEQFF. The CDR3 DNA follows: TGTGCCAGCCTAGGCCCCCCTCTTCGGGAGTCCTACAATGAGCAGTTCTTC. Based on the CDR3 plus reference TRBV5-6 and TRBJ2-1, the full variable domain is DAGVTQSPTHLIKTRGQQVTLRCSPKSGHDTVSWYQQALGQGPQFIFQYYEEEERQRGNFPDRFSGHQFPNYSSELNVNALLLGDSALYLCASLGPPLRESYNEQFFGPGTRLTVL.

CDR3 in amino acids: CASRTSGRGDAGELFF. As DNA, the CDR3 is TGTGCCAGCAGGACTAGCGGGAGGGGGGATGCCGGGGAGCTGTTTTTT. V usage is TRBV4-2 and J usage is TRBJ2-2, with 14 bases identical to TRBD2. The CDR3 contains 16 residues. Germline lookup yields CDR1 LGHNA and CDR2 YNFKEQ. Trimming at V came to 6 bases and at J to 6 bases, leaving 6 bases not matched to a gene.

The chain uses TRBV2 and TRBJ1-1; D not certain. The CDR3 spans 13 residues. The V end lost 3 bases, the J end lost 1 base, and 6 bases lay between the germline ends. Germline values: CDR1 SNHLY, CDR2 FYNNEI. CDR3 protein: CASSDTGNTEAFF. The CDR3, as DNA: TGTGCCAGCAGTGATACCGGGAACACTGAAGCTTTCTTT.